One T cell receptor (beta chain) is described in this entry. This entry is derived from a study of blood T cell repertoires in COVID-19. The overall study: Samples representing acute and convalescent COVID-19 were sourced from the United States, Italy and Spain. T cells, B-cell-depleted T cells, or PBMCs supplied cDNA or gDNA.

In the authors' methods: Amplification with reference gene primers provided the estimates of nucleated cell counts. Sequenced by immunoSEQ multiplex PCR; TCRdb stores in-frame clones only, minus some. The DNA was the basis for D and trimming; V, J and clone size are from that table. The repertoire consists of about 50,000 clones, with about nine tenths occurring once and the leading ten covering about 16%. The germline gives CDR1 WNHNN, CDR2 SYGVQD (reference sequence). The V gene end was trimmed by 5 bases and the J gene end by 3 bases; junction bases not matched to a gene: 9. The CDR3 runs to 16 residues.

Sequenced sample: peripheral blood. The source of this sequence is a man between 60 and 70 years old with active or convalescent COVID-19. The chain joins TRBV10-1 to TRBJ2-2; TRBD2 agrees at 7 bases. The DNA for the CDR3 is TGCGCCAGCAGTTTGAAGGGAGGGGATCACACCGGGGAGCTGTTTTTT. It codes for CASSLKGGDHTGELFF.